What follows are 13 T cell receptor beta chains derived from one specimen sequenced in a study of T cell repertoires in cytomegalovirus infection (dated by TCRdb to the late 2010s). In light of the paper, this sample's treatment or condition label describes: in vitro stimulation with specific CMV peptide epitopes to enrich CMV-specific T cells. Sequenced using an Illumina HiSeq 1500. In TCRdb, the public reads were trimmed at Q25 with fastp and aligned with MiXCR, with productive beta chains retained. Entries that share a CDR3 protein sequence are merged under the most common genes and DNA. For this sample the table gives under 200,000 distinct CDR3 sequences, of which less than 25% were detected only once. 20% to 30% of the sample is taken by the ten largest. These receptors have no known antigen. The sample here was CD8+ T cells from cultured PBMCs, taken from culture after CMV antigen stimulation. Receptors were obtained from a human donor in good health (CMV status not recorded). Some clones in this sample may be carry-over from other donors' samples.

This clonotype was detected a few times. The chain is built from TRBV2 and TRBJ1-3; no reliable D call. The CDR3 consists of 15 residues. Germline V gene sequence: CDR1 SNHLY, CDR2 FYNNEI. V lost 1 base, J lost 4 bases, and 11 bases lay in between. CDR3 coding DNA: TGTGCCAGCAGTGAAGACCGGGGATTCGGAAACACCATATATTTT. This gives the protein CASSEDRGFGNTIYF.

This clonotype was counted a few times. The chain uses TRBV5-6 and TRBJ2-3; 12 bases map to TRBD2. Trimming cost V 3 bases and J 5 bases; bases outside gene matches: 1. Per the germline V gene, CDR1 is SGHDT and CDR2 is YYEEEE. The CDR3 is made up of 14 amino acids. CDR3 region: CASSSGLAGDTQYF. In DNA, the CDR3 is TGTGCCAGCAGCTCGGGACTAGCGGGAGATACGCAGTATTTT.

The chain employs TRBV7-9 and TRBJ1-1; possible D gene TRBD1, 5 bases. The CDR3 spans 15 residues. V was cut by 4 bases and J by 3 bases, with 15 bases left in between. Germline values: CDR1 SEHNR, CDR2 FQNEAQ (reference sequence). This CDR3 is CASSSPLRGHTEAFF. CDR3 nucleotides: TGTGCCAGCAGCTCGCCCTTGAGGGGACACACTGAAGCTTTCTTT.

V gene TRBV6-1 combines with J gene TRBJ1-5; 7 bases fit TRBD1. The CDR3 extends over 15 amino acids. Germline CDR1 reads MNHNS; CDR2 reads SASEGT. V trimming: 3 bases; J trimming: 2 bases; junction bases outside the gene matches: 4. The chain's CDR3 is CASSERTGGNQPQHF. The DNA for the CDR3 is TGTGCCAGCAGTGAGAGGACAGGAGGCAATCAGCCCCAGCATTTT.

The chain has TRBV6-8 and TRBJ1-1; D is uncertain. Trimming took off 4 bases at V and 7 bases at J, with 16 bases between the two ends. There are 14 residues in the CDR3. Germline V lookup: CDR1 MNHGY, CDR2 SAAAGT. CDR3 nucleotides: TGTGCCAGCAGTTTCTTTCGGGCAGGCCTTGAAGCTTTCTTT. The encoded protein is CASSFFRAGLEAFF.

The chain recombines TRBV9 with TRBJ2-1, with D possibly called TRBD1 or TRBD2 (5 bases each). Trimming removed 7 bases at V and 9 bases at J, with 5 bases between. CDR3 size: 9 residues. CDR1 and CDR2 from the germline V gene are SGDLS and YYNGEE. The CDR3 DNA reads as TGTGCCAGCGGGGGTGAGCAGTTCTTC. It is translated as CASGGEQFF. Full variable domain (outside the CDR3, taken from reference TRBV9 and TRBJ2-1): DSGVTQTPKHLITATGQRVTLRCSPRSGDLSVYWYQQSLDQGLQFLIQYYNGEERAKGNILERFSAQQFPDLHSELNLSSLELGDSALYFCASGGEQFFGPGTRLTVL.

A few counts support this clonotype. The chain combines TRBV4-1 with TRBJ2-7; perhaps D is TRBD1 or TRBD2 (6 bases each). The CDR3 length is 17 residues. Germline CDR1 MGHRA, CDR2 YSYEKL. V lost 0 bases to trimming and J lost 3 bases, with 18 bases between them. CDR3 sequence (DNA): TGCGCCAGCAGCCAAGATGGGGGCAGGGGAGGTTACTACGAGCAGTACTTC. Residues: CASSQDGGRGGYYEQYF.

V is TRBV6-5 and J is TRBJ2-2; D remains unclear. This CDR3 has 13 amino acids. Germline CDR1 and CDR2: MNHEY and SVGAGI. Trimming shortened V by 6 bases and J by 3 bases, and 8 bases separated the two germline ends. CDR3 sequence reads: CASRLRYTGELFF. CDR3 DNA: TGTGCCAGCAGGCTCCGATACACCGGGGAGCTGTTTTTT.

This sequence joins TRBV29-1 and TRBJ1-1; D remains ambiguous. The CDR3 has 12 amino acids. Trimming removed 4 bases from V and 7 bases from J, with 13 bases in between. Looked up from germline, CDR1 is SQVTM and CDR2 is ANQGSEA. The CDR3 loop is CSVAGWPHEAFF. As DNA, the CDR3 is TGCAGCGTTGCGGGGTGGCCTCATGAAGCTTTCTTT.

The chain employs TRBV7-8 and TRBJ1-5; 10 bases line up with TRBD1. Per germline, CDR1 SGHVS and CDR2 FQNEAQ. The ends lost 5 bases at V and 6 bases at J; junction bases unmatched: 10. The CDR3 totals 16 residues. The CDR3 loop is CASSPTGTGVLQPQHF. CDR3 DNA sequence: TGTGCCAGCAGCCCTACCGGGACAGGGGTCCTTCAGCCCCAGCATTTT.

This chain uses TRBV29-1 with TRBJ2-1; TRBD1 matches at 8 bases. V dropped 5 bases and J dropped 1; count of bases not matched to a gene: 7. CDR1 SQVTM and CDR2 ANQGSEA come from the germline V gene. This CDR3 spans 15 amino acids. The CDR3 spells CSVTQGVISYNEQFF. DNA of the CDR3: TGCAGCGTTACACAGGGGGTAATTTCCTACAATGAGCAGTTCTTC.

J is TRBJ1-5 and V is TRBV27; maybe TRBD1 (6 bases). This CDR3 region has 14 residues. Germline lookup yields CDR1 MNHEY and CDR2 SMNVEV (reference sequence). The ends were cut back, 4 bases at V and 7 bases at J, with 14 bases in the middle. The CDR3: CASSSQQGYQPQHF. The CDR3 DNA reads TGTGCCAGCAGTTCCCAACAGGGATACCAGCCCCAGCATTTT.

The J gene is TRBJ1-1, the V gene TRBV10-3; no clear D gene. Looked up from germline, CDR1 is ENHRY and CDR2 is SYGVKD. CDR3 length equals 15 residues. The germline V and J ends were trimmed by 0 bases and 0 bases, with 8 bases remaining between them. The CDR3 loop reads CAISESAGLNTEAFF. In nucleotides, the CDR3 is TGTGCCATCAGTGAGTCTGCAGGACTGAACACTGAAGCTTTCTTT.